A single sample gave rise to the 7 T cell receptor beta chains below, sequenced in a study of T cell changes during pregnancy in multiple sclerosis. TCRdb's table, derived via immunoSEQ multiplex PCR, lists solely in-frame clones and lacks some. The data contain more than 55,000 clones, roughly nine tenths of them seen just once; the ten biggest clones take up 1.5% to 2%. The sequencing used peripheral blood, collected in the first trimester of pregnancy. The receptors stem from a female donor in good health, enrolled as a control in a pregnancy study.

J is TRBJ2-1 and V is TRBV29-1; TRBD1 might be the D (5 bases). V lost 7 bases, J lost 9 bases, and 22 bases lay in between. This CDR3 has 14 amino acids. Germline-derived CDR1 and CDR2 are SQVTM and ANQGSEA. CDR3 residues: CSANRQKRVGEQFF. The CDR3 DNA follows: TGCAGCGCCAACAGACAGAAACGGGTAGGTGAGCAGTTCTTC.

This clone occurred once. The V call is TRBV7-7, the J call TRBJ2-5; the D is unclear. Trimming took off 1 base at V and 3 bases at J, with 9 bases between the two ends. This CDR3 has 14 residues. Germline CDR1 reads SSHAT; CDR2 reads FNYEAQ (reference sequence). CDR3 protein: CASSLGSAKETQYF. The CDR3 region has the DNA TGTGCCAGCAGCTTAGGCAGCGCAAAAGAGACCCAGTACTTC.

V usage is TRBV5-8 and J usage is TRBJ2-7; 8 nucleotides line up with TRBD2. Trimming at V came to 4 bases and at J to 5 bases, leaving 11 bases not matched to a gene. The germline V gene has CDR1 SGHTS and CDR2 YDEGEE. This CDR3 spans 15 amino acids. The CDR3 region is CASSAGLALEDEQYF. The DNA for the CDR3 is TGTGCCAGCAGCGCCGGACTAGCCCTTGAGGACGAGCAGTACTTC.

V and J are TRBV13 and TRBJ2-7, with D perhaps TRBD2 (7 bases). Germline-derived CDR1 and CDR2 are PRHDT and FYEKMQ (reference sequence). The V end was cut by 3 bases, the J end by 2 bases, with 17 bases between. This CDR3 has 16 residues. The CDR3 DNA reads TGTGCCAGCAGCTTGGGGGGGCAGGCCACGCCCTACGAGCAGTACTTC. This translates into CASSLGGQATPYEQYF.

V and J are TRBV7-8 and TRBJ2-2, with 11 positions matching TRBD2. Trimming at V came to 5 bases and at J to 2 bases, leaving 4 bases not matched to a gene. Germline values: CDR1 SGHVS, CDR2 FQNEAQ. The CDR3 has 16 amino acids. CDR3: CASSMTSGTNTGELFF. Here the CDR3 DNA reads TGTGCCAGCAGCATGACTAGCGGGACAAACACCGGGGAGCTGTTTTTT.

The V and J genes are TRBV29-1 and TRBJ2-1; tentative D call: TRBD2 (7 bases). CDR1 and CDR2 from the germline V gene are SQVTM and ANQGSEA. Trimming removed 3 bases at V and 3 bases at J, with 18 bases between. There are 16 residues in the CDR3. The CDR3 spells CSVEGGGGMNYNEQFF. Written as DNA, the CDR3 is TGCAGCGTTGAGGGAGGGGGGGGAATGAACTACAATGAGCAGTTCTTC.

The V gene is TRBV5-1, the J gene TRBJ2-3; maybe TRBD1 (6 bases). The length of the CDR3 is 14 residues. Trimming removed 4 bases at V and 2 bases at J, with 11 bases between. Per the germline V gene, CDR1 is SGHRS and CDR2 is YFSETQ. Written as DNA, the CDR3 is TGCGCCAGCAGCCCTACAGGGTCCACAGATACGCAGTATTTT. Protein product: CASSPTGSTDTQYF. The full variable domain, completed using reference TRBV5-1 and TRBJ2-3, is KAGVTQTPRYLIKTRGQQVTLSCSPISGHRSVSWYQQTPGQGLQFLFEYFSETQRNKGNFPGRFSGRQFSNSRSEMNVSTLELGDSALYLCASSPTGSTDTQYFGPGTRLTVL.